The source of this T cell receptor beta chain is a study of CD8 T cells in ankylosing spondylitis. Study findings and constraints: Several highly homologous variants formed a TCR beta motif that appeared characteristic of ankylosing spondylitis blood. Disease-linked clones had a CD8+ phenotype and relatively low frequency in peripheral blood.

This clonotype was seen a few times. The antigen is not known. After removal of 0 bases from V and 1 base from J, the junction contained 6 bases not matched to a gene. The CDR3 length is 16 residues. Germline loops: CDR1 SGHTA, CDR2 FQGNSA. One entry per CDR3 protein results from TCRdb running MiXCR on the 5' RACE reads. The repertoire holds about 190,000 distinct CDR3 sequences, with 10% to 15% as singletons. This receptor was obtained from a female donor with ankylosing spondylitis or in good health (not recorded which). The chain combines TRBV7-2 with TRBJ2-7; 7 bases match TRBD2. Sequencing was carried out using blood, either unsorted or a sorted T cell fraction (not recorded which). The CDR3 region is CASSLASGATSYEQYF. CDR3 DNA sequence: TGTGCCAGCAGCTTAGCCAGCGGGGCCACATCCTACGAGCAGTACTTC. Supplemented by reference TRBV7-2 and TRBJ2-7, the full variable domain reads GAGVSQSPSNKVTEKGKDVELRCDPISGHTALYWYRQSLGQGLEFLIYFQGNSAPDKSGLPSDRFSAERTGGSVSTLTIQRTQQEDSAVYLCASSLASGATSYEQYFGPGTRLTVT.